The T cell receptor (beta chain) described here comes from a study of regulatory T cells in long-lasting Graves disease. The time point here: persistent/refractory GD, antithyroid drugs over 5 years with positive TRAb. There was RNA extracted from PBMCs, and the TCR library was made from it. This clonotype was seen many times. Combining iRepertoire HTBI primers with Arm-PCR of CDR3 regions, the authors built TCR beta libraries. MiXCR, run by TCRdb on the multiplex PCR reads, gives a single entry per CDR3 protein. The sample contains approximately 690,000 distinct CDR3 sequences, 30% of which appear only once. This CDR3 has 15 residues. Trimming shortened V by 7 bases and J by 6 bases, and 17 bases separated the two germline ends. Germline CDR1 and CDR2: KGHDR and SFDVKD.

The input for sequencing was peripheral blood mononuclear cells (PBMCs), taken when the disease was refractory, from a patient treated with antithyroid drugs. The TCR sequence derives from a female donor with Graves disease. J is TRBJ1-4 and V is TRBV24-1, with D perhaps TRBD1 (6 bases). CDR3: CATSQGKGGYEKLFF. CDR3 DNA sequence: TGTGCCACCAGCCAGGGGAAAGGAGGATATGAAAAACTGTTTTTT.